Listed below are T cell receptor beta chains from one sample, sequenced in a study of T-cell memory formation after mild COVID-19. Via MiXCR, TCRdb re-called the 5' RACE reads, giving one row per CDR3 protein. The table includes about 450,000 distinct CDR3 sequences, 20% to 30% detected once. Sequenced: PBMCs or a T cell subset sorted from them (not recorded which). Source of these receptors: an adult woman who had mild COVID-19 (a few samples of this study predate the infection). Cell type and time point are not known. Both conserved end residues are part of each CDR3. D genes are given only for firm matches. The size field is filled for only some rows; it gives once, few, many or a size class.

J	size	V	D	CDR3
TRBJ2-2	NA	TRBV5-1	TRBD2	CASSLGPYSGTSVGELFF
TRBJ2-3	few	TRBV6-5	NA	CASTLSGSTDTQYF
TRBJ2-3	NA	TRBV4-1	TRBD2	CASSQGLKRGSTDTQYF
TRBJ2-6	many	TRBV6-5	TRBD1	CASSFQPGQGAGGANVLTF
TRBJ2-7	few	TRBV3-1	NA	CASSQRGTYEQYF
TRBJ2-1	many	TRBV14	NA	CASSLSPSDEQFF
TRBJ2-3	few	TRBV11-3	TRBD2	CASSLLWRGADTQYF
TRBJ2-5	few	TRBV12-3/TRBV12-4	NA	CASSFRFVETQYF
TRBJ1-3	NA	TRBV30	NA	CAWSVRDTIYF
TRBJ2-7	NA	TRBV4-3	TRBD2	CASSQVGLAGGGEQYF
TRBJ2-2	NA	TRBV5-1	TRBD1	CASSSTGAGELFF
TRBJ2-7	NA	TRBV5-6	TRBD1	CASTEGQGSHEQYF
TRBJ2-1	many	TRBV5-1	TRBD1	CASSSGQGAWNEQFF
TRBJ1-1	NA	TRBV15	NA	CATRETGRRTTEAFF
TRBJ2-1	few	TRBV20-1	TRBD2	CSAPGLAGDEQFF
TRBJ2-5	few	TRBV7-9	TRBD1	CASSQPDRRQETQYF
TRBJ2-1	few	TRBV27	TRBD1	CASSLGGTGQFF
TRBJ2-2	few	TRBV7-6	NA	CASSLALGAGELFF
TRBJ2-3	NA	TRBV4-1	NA	CASSPPGSRPTDTQYF
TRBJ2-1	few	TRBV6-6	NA	CASSPLGNSYNEQFF
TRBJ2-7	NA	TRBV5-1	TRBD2	CASSPGLAGHEQYF
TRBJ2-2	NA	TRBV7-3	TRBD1	CASSLGGQGAVGELFF
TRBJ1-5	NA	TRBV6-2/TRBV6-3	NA	CASRRTDQPQHF
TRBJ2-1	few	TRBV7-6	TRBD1	CASSFSGGYNEQLF
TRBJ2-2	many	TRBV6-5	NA	CASSYYSTGELFF
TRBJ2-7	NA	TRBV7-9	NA	CASSPLSGPSYEQYF
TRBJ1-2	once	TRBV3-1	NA	CASSTQGSYYGYTF
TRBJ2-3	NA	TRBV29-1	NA	CSANWELTDTQYF
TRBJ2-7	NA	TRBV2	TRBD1	CASSRQGAINEQYF
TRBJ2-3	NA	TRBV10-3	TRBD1	CAISGQGSTDTQYF
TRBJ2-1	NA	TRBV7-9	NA	CASRPSRYEQFF
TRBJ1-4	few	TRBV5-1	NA	CASSLESAEEKLFF
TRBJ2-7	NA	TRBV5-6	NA	CASSPRMSSGYEQYF
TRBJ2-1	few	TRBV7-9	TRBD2	CASSSRTSGRGDEQFF
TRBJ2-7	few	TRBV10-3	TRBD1	CAIREGTGEWYYEQYF
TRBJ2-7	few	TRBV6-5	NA	CASSYSGFSYEQYF
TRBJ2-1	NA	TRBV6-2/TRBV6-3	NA	CASSYAVVSGYYNEQFF
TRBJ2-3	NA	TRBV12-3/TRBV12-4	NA	CASGRQDTDTQYF
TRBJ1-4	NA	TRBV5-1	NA	CASSLQDRSANEKLFF
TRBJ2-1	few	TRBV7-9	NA	CASSPLLSSSSYNEQFF
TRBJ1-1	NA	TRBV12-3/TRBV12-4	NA	CASRAGANTEAFF
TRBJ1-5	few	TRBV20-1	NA	CSAKTGNSGNQPQHF
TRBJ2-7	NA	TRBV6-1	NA	CASRVKAGTRDSSYEQYF
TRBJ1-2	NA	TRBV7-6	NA	CATRPGETYGYTF
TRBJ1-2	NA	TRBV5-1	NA	CASSPGGPPNYGYTF